These 17 T cell receptor beta chains were sequenced from one sample in a study of shared clonotypes between healthy human individuals. Terminally differentiated effector memory CD45RA+ cells were left out of the naive CD8 fraction, which was CD45RO-negative and positively selected for CCR7. TCRdb's table, derived via immunoSEQ multiplex PCR, lists solely in-frame clones and lacks some. This repertoire shows roughly 2.1 million clones, 93% found once; its top ten account for roughly 1.8%. The specimen was naive CD8+ T cells from PBMCs. All receptors derive from a man aged 18-30 years in good health. Some clones in this sample may be carry-over from other donors' samples.

Worth noting for this clone: In the same sample, other DNA sequences code for this CDR3. The V gene is TRBV27, the J gene TRBJ1-5, with TRBD1 identical over 7 bases. Germline CDR1 MNHEY, CDR2 SMNVEV (reference sequence). The CDR3 sequence is 14 residues long. V lost 5 bases and J lost 2; bases outside the gene matches: 3. CDR3 bases: TGTGCCAGCAGTCTCGGGACAGGCAATCAGCCCCAGCATTTT. Residues: CASSLGTGNQPQHF.

The CDR3 here is CASSLRLGLSVSEQFF. As DNA, the CDR3 is TGTGCCAGCAGCTTACGACTGGGACTTAGTGTCAGTGAGCAGTTCTTC. This chain connects TRBV7-9 to TRBJ2-1; D perhaps matches TRBD2 (6 bases). The CDR3 is 16 amino acids. CDR1 and CDR2 (germline): SEHNR, FQNEAQ (reference sequence). The V end lost 2 bases, the J end lost 9 bases, and 20 bases lay between the germline ends.

Note on this clone: Within the sample, other DNA sequences also encode this same CDR3. The chain joins TRBV9 to TRBJ2-1; D gene uncertain. Trimming shortened V by 0 bases and J by 0 bases, and 7 bases separated the two germline ends. CDR3 length equals 15 residues. Germline V lookup: CDR1 SGDLS, CDR2 YYNGEE. CDR3 sequence reads: CASSVDLSSYNEQFF. CDR3 coding DNA: TGTGCCAGCAGCGTAGATCTGAGCTCCTACAATGAGCAGTTCTTC.

CDR3 loop: CASTPGQSVQETQYF. For the CDR3, the DNA is TGTGCCAGCACCCCGGGACAATCGGTACAAGAGACCCAGTACTTC. This chain connects TRBV28 to TRBJ2-5; possibly TRBD1 for D (6 bases). Germline V CDR1 and CDR2: MDHEN, SYDVKM. CDR3 length: 15 amino acids. V was cut by 7 bases and J by 2 bases, with 17 bases left in between.

V is TRBV10-3 and J is TRBJ1-2; 9 bases fit TRBD1. In germline, CDR1 is ENHRY, CDR2 SYGVKD. Trimming cost V 5 bases and J 2 bases; bases outside gene matches: 9. CDR3 size: 16 residues. CDR3 loop: CAISWTGEEGNYGYTF. Written as DNA, the CDR3 is TGTGCCATCAGTTGGACAGGGGAAGAGGGCAACTATGGCTACACCTTC.

This rearrangement joins TRBV11-2 to TRBJ2-1, with 9 bases that match TRBD2. Germline V gives CDR1 SGHAT, CDR2 FQNNGV. CDR3 length: 13 residues. Losses at the gene ends were 5 bases for V and 8 bases for J; bases not matched to a gene: 4. The CDR3, as DNA: TGTGCCAGCAGCGAGCGGGAGGCCTATGAGCAGTTCTTC. Encoded protein: CASSEREAYEQFF.

This chain links TRBV30 with TRBJ2-7; D may be TRBD1 or TRBD2 (5 bases each). The CDR3 loop spans 13 amino acids. Trimming left V 5 bases short and J 2 bases short, with 13 bases between. Germline CDR1 reads GTSNPN; CDR2 reads SVGIG (reference sequence). The CDR3 region has the DNA TGTGCCTGGGGGGCCGGGAATCCCTACGAGCAGTACTTC. As protein: CAWGAGNPYEQYF.

V and J are TRBV28 and TRBJ2-3, with D tentatively TRBD2 (5 bases). V lost 4 bases to trimming and J lost 4 bases, with 9 bases between them. The CDR3 consists of 13 residues. Germline CDR1 is MDHEN and CDR2 is SYDVKM. CDR3 bases: TGTGCCAGCAGTTCCATGGGAGCAGATACGCAGTATTTT. Encoded protein: CASSSMGADTQYF. Full variable domain (missing parts from reference TRBV28 and TRBJ2-3): DVKVTQSSRYLVKRTGEKVFLECVQDMDHENMFWYRQDPGLGLRLIYFSYDVKMKEKGDIPEGYSVSREKKERFSLILESASTNQTSMYLCASSSMGADTQYFGPGTRLTVL.

The chain's CDR3 is CASRGLGLAGGPGATYNEQFF. The DNA of the CDR3 is TGTGCCAGCAGGGGGCTGGGACTAGCGGGAGGGCCTGGGGCAACCTACAATGAGCAGTTCTTC. J is TRBJ2-1 and V is TRBV28, with TRBD2 matching over 16 bases. Trimming cost V 6 bases and J 2 bases; bases outside gene matches: 16. The CDR3 is made up of 21 amino acids. Germline CDR1 reads MDHEN; CDR2 reads SYDVKM. Full variable domain (rest looked up from reference TRBV28 and TRBJ2-1): DVKVTQSSRYLVKRTGEKVFLECVQDMDHENMFWYRQDPGLGLRLIYFSYDVKMKEKGDIPEGYSVSREKKERFSLILESASTNQTSMYLCASRGLGLAGGPGATYNEQFFGPGTRLTVL.

To note about this clone: In the same sample, other DNA sequences code for this CDR3. The V call is TRBV7-9, the J call TRBJ2-3; D is unclear. V was trimmed by 3 bases and J by 4 bases, leaving 5 bases between them. The CDR3 runs to 12 residues. Germline CDR1 and CDR2: SEHNR and FQNEAQ (reference sequence). The CDR3 loop is CASSLVSDTQYF. CDR3 coding DNA: TGTGCCAGCAGCTTGGTTTCAGATACGCAGTATTTT.

As regards this clone: Other DNA sequences of this sample code for an identical CDR3. V usage is TRBV7-9 and J usage is TRBJ2-5, with TRBD1 matching 9 bases. The CDR3 sequence is 15 residues long. V was clipped by 5 bases and J by 5 bases; unmatched bases: 9. Germline CDR1 and CDR2: SEHNR and FQNEAQ (reference sequence). The CDR3 bases are TGTGCCAGCAGCCCCCGGGACAGGGTCGTGGAGACCCAGTACTTC. This gives the protein CASSPRDRVVETQYF.

The rearrangement joins TRBV6-5 to TRBJ2-1, with D unclear. The germline CDR1 and CDR2 sequences are MNHEY and SVGAGI. The V end was cut by 2 bases, the J end by 7 bases, with 9 bases between. This CDR3 contains 13 residues. In DNA form, the CDR3 reads TGTGCCAGCAGTTACGGTGGGCCGAATGAGCAGTTCTTC. It translates to CASSYGGPNEQFF.

This chain links TRBV9 with TRBJ2-3; D remains unclear. This CDR3 is built from 12 residues. CDR1 and CDR2 from the germline V gene are SGDLS and YYNGEE. V was cut by 3 bases and J by 4 bases, with 6 bases left in between. The CDR3: CASSESSDTQYF. Written as DNA, the CDR3 is TGTGCCAGCAGCGAAAGTTCAGATACGCAGTATTTT.

V is TRBV2 and J is TRBJ2-2; no reliable D call. CDR1 SNHLY and CDR2 FYNNEI come from the germline V gene. The CDR3 contains 13 residues. V shed 7 bases and J shed 1 base, with 7 bases lying between them. The CDR3 protein is CASNGRNTGELFF. CDR3 in DNA: TGTGCCAGCAATGGCAGGAACACCGGGGAGCTGTTTTTT.

This chain connects TRBV28 to TRBJ2-7, with 7 bases that match TRBD2. The CDR3 contains 14 residues. The germline CDR1 and CDR2 sequences are MDHEN and SYDVKM. V gave up 7 bases and J gave up 3 bases; unmatched junction bases: 9. This chain's CDR3 is CASTLGLVGYEQYF. The CDR3 nucleotides read TGTGCCAGCACCCTCGGACTAGTGGGCTACGAGCAGTACTTC.

CDR3 loop: CASSSGTRGSTDTQYF. Here the CDR3 DNA reads TGTGCCAGCAGCTCCGGGACTAGGGGTTCCACAGATACGCAGTATTTT. V gene TRBV7-3 combines with J gene TRBJ2-3; 8 nucleotides align to TRBD2. This CDR3 region has 16 residues. Germline trimming cut 4 bases from V and 2 bases from J; bases unmatched to any gene: 8. Germline assignment: CDR1 SGHTA and CDR2 FQGTGA.

The rearrangement joins TRBV7-2 to TRBJ2-7, with 7 bases identical to TRBD2. Trimming cost V 2 bases and J 6 bases; bases outside gene matches: 4. Germline V gene data show CDR1 as SGHTA and CDR2 as FQGNSA. CDR3 length: 13 residues. DNA of the CDR3: TGTGCCAGCAGCTTATTGACTAGCCCCGAGCAGTACTTC. This codes for CASSLLTSPEQYF.